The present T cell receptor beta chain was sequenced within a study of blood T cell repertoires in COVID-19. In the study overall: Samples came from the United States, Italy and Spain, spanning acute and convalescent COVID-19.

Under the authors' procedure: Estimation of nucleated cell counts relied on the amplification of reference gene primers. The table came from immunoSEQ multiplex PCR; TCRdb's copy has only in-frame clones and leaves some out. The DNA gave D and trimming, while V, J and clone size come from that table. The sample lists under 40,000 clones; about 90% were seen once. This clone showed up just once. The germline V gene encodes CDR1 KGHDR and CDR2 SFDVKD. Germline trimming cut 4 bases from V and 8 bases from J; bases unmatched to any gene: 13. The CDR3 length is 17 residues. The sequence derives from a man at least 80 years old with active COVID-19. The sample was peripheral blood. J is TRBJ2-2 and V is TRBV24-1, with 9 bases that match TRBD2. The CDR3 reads CATSDRHSGSGKGELFF. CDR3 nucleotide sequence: TGTGCCACCAGTGACCGGCATAGCGGGAGCGGGAAGGGGGAGCTGTTTTTT.